Below, one T cell receptor (beta chain) is given with its context. Its antigen is as yet unknown. This sample was taken from a study of T cell responses to AZD1222 COVID-19 vaccine. For the study at large: Second-dose timings of about 4 or about 12 weeks were pooled.

Sequenced by immunoSEQ multiplex PCR; TCRdb stores in-frame clones only, minus some. The sample consists of 95,000 to 150,000 clones, 85% to 95% of them appearing once. The V gene lost 6 bases and the J gene lost 2 bases, with 7 bases spanning the gap. Germline CDR1 MNHNY, CDR2 SVGAGI (reference sequence). The CDR3 is made up of 12 amino acids. Study-wide findings and caveats: Nearly half of unique spike-specific TCRs reportedly avoided B.1.351 and B.1.1.7 mutated regions. There were mostly white British donors and more females than males, and clonal diversity was possibly underestimated. Vaccine-associated CD4 TCRs ranged over spike, dominating at 160-218 and 743-854.

The sequence was obtained from an adult in good health. The chain employs TRBV6-6 and TRBJ1-1; D call uncertain. The sequences come from peripheral blood, collected on day 0 of AZD1222 vaccination. The CDR3: CASRVGNTEAFF. The CDR3 DNA sequence: TGTGCCAGCAGGGTGGGAAACACTGAAGCTTTCTTT.